This TCR beta chain was sequenced during a study of blood T cell repertoires in COVID-19 (dated by TCRdb to about 2020). Background for the entire study: Samples covering the acute and convalescent phases of COVID-19 were provided by collaborators in the United States, Italy and Spain. The material from the prospective study consisted of cDNA or gDNA derived from T cells, B-cell-depleted T cells, or PBMCs. The dataset comprised deeply sampled blood TCRbeta repertoires from subjects exposed to, actively infected with, or recovered from COVID-19. The repertoires were made available in a free public database intended to serve as a resource for research on the immune response to SARS-CoV-2. The samples were drawn from two sources: the first 160 participants of the ongoing ImmuneRACE study, and 1,000 to 1,500 subjects contributed by 6 global collaborators. Nearly every sample came with metadata listing a de-identified subject ID, COVID-19 status, age in years and sex. Where available, HLA class I and class II types were obtained from metadata supplied by the sample provider rather than from assay-based typing. The study at large found these results: The quantity of clinical and demographic metadata differed by source and by participant and was supplied without curation.

To note about this clone: This clone's antigen is unknown. It has no much larger one-base neighbor in the sample; base qualities were not kept.

The CDR3 contains 17 residues, cysteine and phenylalanine counted. Of the read, only the CDR3 DNA is kept; its 51 bases are in frame from base 1. V was cut back by 4 bases and J by 0 bases, leaving a gap of 19 bases between them. Taken from the germline V gene, the CDR1 and CDR2 loops are SQVTM and ANQGSEA. Participants in the prospective study were aged roughly 18 to 95 years, lived in 20 to 25 United States geographic areas, and enrolled through a virtual design. In the prospective study, cohorts were assigned on the basis of participant-reported clinical history obtained from a screening survey and a study questionnaire. Exposed participants were defined as having been in contact with someone with a PCR-confirmed or clinician-diagnosed COVID-19 case within 2 weeks of study entry. Mobile phlebotomists in the prospective study collected whole blood, serum and a nasopharyngeal or oropharyngeal swab from every participant. Over a roughly 2-month period, participants in the prospective study had the option of providing additional blood draws and questionnaires. Before DNA extraction, blood samples from the prospective study were shipped at room temperature or frozen.

TCRbeta CDR3 regions were amplified from genomic DNA by means of the immunoSEQ Assay, a bias-controlled multiplex PCR. From the authors' description of their analysis: Within the assay, amplification of reference gene primers was used to estimate how many nucleated cells each sample contained. To quantify the absolute abundance of each unique TCRbeta CDR3 rearrangement, sequence reads were collapsed and filtered. For each sample, productive Simpson clonality was calculated by taking the square root of Simpson's diversity index across productive rearrangements. This is the immuneACCESS table as TCRdb keeps it, with only in-frame sequences that have V and J called. A part of the clones is gone; compared with another copy, unresolved V genes explain less than half, and the rest is unexplained. V and J calls and clone size are given by that table; D and trimming were obtained from the DNA. The sample contains 250,000 to 300,000 clones, approximately 84% of them found a single time. The biggest ten clones account for approximately 6.6% of the sample.

The sequence came from a woman aged 45-65 years who had been exposed to COVID-19. The V and J segments used are TRBV29-1 and TRBJ1-3, and TRBD1 may be the D gene, going by 6 matching bases. Sequenced material: PBMCs or T cells enriched from blood (not recorded which). The bases are TGCAGCGTTGTAAACCCGGCAGGGGCGAGCTCTGGAAACACCATATATTTT. Its product reads: CSVVNPAGASSGNTIYF.